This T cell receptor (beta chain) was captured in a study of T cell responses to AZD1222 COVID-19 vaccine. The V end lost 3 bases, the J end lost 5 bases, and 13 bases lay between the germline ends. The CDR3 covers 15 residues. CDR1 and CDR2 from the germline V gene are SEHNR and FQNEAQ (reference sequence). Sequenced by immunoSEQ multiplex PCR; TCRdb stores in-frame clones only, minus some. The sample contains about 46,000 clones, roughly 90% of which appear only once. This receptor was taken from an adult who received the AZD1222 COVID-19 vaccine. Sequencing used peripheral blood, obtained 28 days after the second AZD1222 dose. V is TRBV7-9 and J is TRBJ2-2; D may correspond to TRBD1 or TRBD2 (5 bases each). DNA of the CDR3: TGTGCCAGCAGCTTGAGGGGAAGAGATACCGGGGAGCTGTTTTTT. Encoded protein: CASSLRGRDTGELFF.